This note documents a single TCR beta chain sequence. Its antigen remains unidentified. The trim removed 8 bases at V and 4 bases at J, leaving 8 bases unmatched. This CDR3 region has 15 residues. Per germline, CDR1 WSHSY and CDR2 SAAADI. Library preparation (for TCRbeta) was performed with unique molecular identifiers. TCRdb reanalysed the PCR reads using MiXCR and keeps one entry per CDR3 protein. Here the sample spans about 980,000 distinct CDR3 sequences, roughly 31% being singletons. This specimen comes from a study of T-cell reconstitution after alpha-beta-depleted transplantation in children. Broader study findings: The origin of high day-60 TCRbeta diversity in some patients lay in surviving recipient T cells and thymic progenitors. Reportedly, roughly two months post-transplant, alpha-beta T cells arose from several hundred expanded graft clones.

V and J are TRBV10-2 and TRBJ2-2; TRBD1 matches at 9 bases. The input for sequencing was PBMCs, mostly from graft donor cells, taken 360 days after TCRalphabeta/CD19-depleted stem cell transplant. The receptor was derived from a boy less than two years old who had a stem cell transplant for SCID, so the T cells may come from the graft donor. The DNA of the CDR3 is TGCGCCAGCGTCACAGGGGGCGTAGGCACCGGGGAGCTGTTTTTT. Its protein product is CASVTGGVGTGELFF.